The sequence of this T cell receptor (beta chain) was determined in a study of metastatic and nonmetastatic thyroid tumors (dated by TCRdb to about 2020). For the study in its entirety: The researchers compared repertoires between peripheral blood samples and tumor or nodule tissue samples from patients with malignant or benign thyroid disease. What the authors observed across the whole study: In both blood and tumor samples, TCR beta diversity was reported to be significantly higher in malignant tumors than in benign nodules.

The CDR3 starts with the cysteine, ends with the phenylalanine, and has 15 residues. Only the CDR3 DNA is retained, 45 bases long and in frame from the first base. The germline ends are 12 bases apart after V is trimmed by 2 bases and J by 2 bases. The germline V gene specifies SNHLY as CDR1 and FYNNEI as CDR2. Before undergoing thyroid surgery, none of the patients had been given any kind of treatment. The study retrospectively analysed patient clinical samples collected from about 2011 to 2018 using T-cell receptor beta sequencing. Library construction relied on PCR. Sequencing was carried out with an Illumina HiSeq 4000. The TCR beta-chain CDR3 region of each patient was profiled by high-throughput sequencing. Turning to the authors' computational methods: CDR3 differences across clinicopathological groups were used to build a classifier for discriminating distant-metastatic papillary thyroid cancer patients. The Shannon index was used to measure repertoire diversity, and the Morisita-Horn index was used to measure how similar tumor and blood repertoires were. TCRdb reprocessed the public reads (quality trimming at Q25 with fastp, clone calling with MiXCR) and kept in-frame beta chains. The V and J calls come from TCRdb's annotation, not from the publication. Recorded for this sample are tens of thousands of clones; 15% to 20% of them occurred a single time. The top ten clonotypes cover roughly 15% of the sample.

This clone has just a few counts. It has no known antigen specificity. This may arise from a read error, as a much more abundant clone is one base away. This specimen includes other DNA sequences encoding the same CDR3. Rearrangement joined TRBV2 to TRBJ2-5; the D gene is perhaps TRBD1 or TRBD2, as each covers 5 bases. The source material was tumor tissue. The clonotype originates from a female donor with papillary thyroid cancer or a benign thyroid nodule (not recorded which). Some clones in this sample may be carry-over from other donors' samples. The CDR3: CASSEQGPSQETQYF. The DNA reads TGTGCCAGCAGTGAACAGGGACCCTCTCAAGAGACCCAGTACTTC.